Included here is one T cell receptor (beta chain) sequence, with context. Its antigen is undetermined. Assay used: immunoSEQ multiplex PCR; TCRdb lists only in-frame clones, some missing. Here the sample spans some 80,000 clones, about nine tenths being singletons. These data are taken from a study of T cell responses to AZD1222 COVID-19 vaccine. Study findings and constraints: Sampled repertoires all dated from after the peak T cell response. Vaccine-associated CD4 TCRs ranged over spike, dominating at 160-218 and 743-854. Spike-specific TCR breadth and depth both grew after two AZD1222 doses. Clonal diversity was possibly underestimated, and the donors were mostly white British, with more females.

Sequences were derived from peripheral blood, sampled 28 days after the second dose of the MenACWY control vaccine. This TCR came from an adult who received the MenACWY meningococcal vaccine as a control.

The CDR3 here is CATLARYSGNTIYF. The DNA for the CDR3 is TGTGCCACCCTCGCCAGATACTCTGGAAACACCATATATTTT. The V and J genes are TRBV28 and TRBJ1-3, with no clear D. V lost 10 bases and J lost 0, with 13 bases in between. This CDR3 spans 14 amino acids. The germline V gene encodes CDR1 MDHEN and CDR2 SYDVKM.